The clone carrying this T cell receptor beta chain has a single count. Antigen unknown. Profiled with immunoSEQ multiplex PCR; TCRdb holds only in-frame clones, not every one. The sample contains around 78,000 clones, roughly 87% of which appear only once. This sample is part of a study of OX40 agonist ivuxolimab in advanced cancers. Study details: Prior anti-PD-1, anti-PD-L1 or anti-CTLA-4 therapy did not bar entry, and roughly 40% had some. Study-level results: Antigen targets of the expanded peripheral T cells went undetermined. Clonal expansion was seen in CD4+ and CD8+ blood T cells by week 6 at 0.1 to 3.0 mg/kg.

The germline V gene has CDR1 LGHNT and CDR2 FRNRAP. V trimming: 3 bases; J trimming: 1 base; junction bases outside the gene matches: 5. The CDR3 is 16 residues long. This specimen consisted of CD4+ or CD8+ T cells sorted from blood, obtained in a trial of the OX40 agonist ivuxolimab. The clonotype originates from an adult with an advanced solid tumor such as melanoma, head and neck, liver or kidney cancer. The chain couples TRBV12-5 to TRBJ2-1, with 8 bases matching TRBD2. The CDR3 DNA follows: TGTGCTAGTGGTTTCAGGGCGGGAGGATCCTACAATGAGCAGTTCTTC. This translates into CASGFRAGGSYNEQFF.